This T cell receptor beta chain was obtained from a study of blood T cell repertoires in COVID-19. Whole-study context: Acute-phase and convalescent COVID-19 samples originated in the United States, Italy and Spain.

Source study methods: Quantification of nucleated cells was approximated via reference gene primer amplification. Repertoires were generated with immunoSEQ multiplex PCR, while TCRdb's copy carries only in-frame clones and drops some. V, J and clone size reflect that table, while D and trimming were determined from the DNA. The sample contains fewer than 200,000 clones, about 81% of which appear only once. V was shortened by 5 bases and J by 0 bases, with 22 bases between the two germline ends. Germline V gives CDR1 LNHDA, CDR2 SQIVND (reference sequence). The CDR3 is made up of 18 amino acids. The chain recombines TRBV19 with TRBJ1-2, with a weak D call TRBD1 (6 bases). The specimen sequenced was peripheral blood. This sequence originates from a woman aged 60-75 years with COVID-19, enrolled during active disease. In DNA, the CDR3 is TGTGCCAGTAGTCTCGACAGGAAGACCCCCCTTTCTAACTATGGCTACACCTTC. Protein product: CASSLDRKTPLSNYGYTF.